A selection of T cell receptor beta chains follows, all from one sample in a study of T-cell memory formation after mild COVID-19. One entry per CDR3 protein, called by TCRdb with MiXCR from the 5' RACE reads. The table includes under 300,000 distinct CDR3 sequences, 16% detected once. Sequencing was done on a sample of PBMCs or a T cell subset sorted from them (not recorded which). The receptors come from a man between 18 and 35 years old who had mild COVID-19 (a few samples of this study predate the infection). Cell type and time point are not known. CDR3s include the opening cysteine and the closing phenylalanine or tryptophan. The order of the fields is clone size, V gene, J gene, D gene, CDR3 DNA, CDR3 protein. D genes are given only for firm matches. Clone sizes are given selectively: once, few, many, or a class where the clone is expanded.

few	TRBV5-1	TRBJ2-2	.	TGCGCCAGCAGTCCAATTGGGCAGGGTAACACCGGGGAGCTGTTTTTT	CASSPIGQGNTGELFF
.	TRBV7-2	TRBJ1-1	.	TGTGCCAGCAGCGCTTCAAGACAGGCCATTATTGCTTTCTTT	CASSASRQAIIAFF
many	TRBV5-1	TRBJ1-6	.	TGCGCCAGCAGCTTGGATCGGCAATCACCCCTCCACTTT	CASSLDRQSPLHF
few	TRBV4-3	TRBJ1-2	.	TGCGCCAGCAGCCCCCTGGGCGCCGGGATCTATGGCTACACCTTC	CASSPLGAGIYGYTF
.	TRBV6-6	TRBJ2-7	.	TGTGCCAGCGCCGGGATGTCAGGCGAGCAGTACTTC	CASAGMSGEQYF
.	TRBV20-1	TRBJ2-7	.	TGCAGTGCCGTGGTGTGGGGGCCGGAGAGCGAGCAGTACTTC	CSAVVWGPESEQYF
.	TRBV24-1	TRBJ2-3	.	TGTGCCACCAGTGACCAACGATCTGGGGTTACGCAGTATTTT	CATSDQRSGVTQYF
medium-sized	TRBV7-2	TRBJ2-1	.	TGTGCCAGCAGCTTCGCAATCGAGCAGTTCTTC	CASSFAIEQFF
.	TRBV7-2	TRBJ2-5	.	TGTGCCAGCAGCATGGGACACTCAGAGACCCAGTACTTC	CASSMGHSETQYF
few	TRBV5-6	TRBJ2-7	.	TGTGCCAGCAGCGGATACGACAGGCTACTGCAGTACTTC	CASSGYDRLLQYF
.	TRBV7-2	TRBJ2-2	.	TGTGCCAGCAGCCCAATGGGGGGCCGGTCCGGGGAGCTGTTTTTT	CASSPMGGRSGELFF
.	TRBV7-9	TRBJ2-7	.	TGTGCCAGCAGCTTCCAGGGCGGCCACGAGCAGTACTTC	CASSFQGGHEQYF
few	TRBV18	TRBJ2-5	.	TGTGCCAGCTCACCGACCCTCGAGCCTATCCAAGAGACCCAGTACTTC	CASSPTLEPIQETQYF
.	TRBV6-2/TRBV6-3	TRBJ1-1	.	TGTGCCATCCGAAACCGAAGGGACACTGAAGCTTTCTTT	CAIRNRRDTEAFF
few	TRBV7-2	TRBJ2-1	TRBD1	TGTGCCAGCAGCTTGGGTGGTACAGGGGAATTCTTC	CASSLGGTGEFF
.	TRBV3-1	TRBJ1-4	TRBD1	TGTGCCAGCAGCCGGGGACAGCATAATGAAAAACTGTTTTTT	CASSRGQHNEKLFF
few	TRBV7-9	TRBJ1-4	TRBD1	TGTGCCAGCACTCGGACAGGAGCAACTAATGAAAAACTGTTTTTT	CASTRTGATNEKLFF
many	TRBV5-1	TRBJ2-3	TRBD2	TGCGCCAGCAGCCCGGGACTAGAAAGCACAGATACGCAGTATTTT	CASSPGLESTDTQYF
.	TRBV30	TRBJ1-6	.	TGTGCCTGGAATGGGAACGGGGGAACCTATAATTCACCCCTCCACTTT	CAWNGNGGTYNSPLHF
.	TRBV18	TRBJ2-3	TRBD1	TGTGCCAGCCAGACAGGGGGGACAGATACGCAGTATTTT	CASQTGGTDTQYF
few	TRBV27	TRBJ1-4	.	TGTGCCAGCAGTTTTCAGTATAATGAAAAACTGTTTTTT	CASSFQYNEKLFF
.	TRBV7-7	TRBJ2-3	.	TGTGCTAGCAGCTCCCGTGTCGGGGATACGCAGTATTTT	CASSSRVGDTQYF
few	TRBV20-1	TRBJ1-1	TRBD1	TGCAGCCAACAGGGGAGCACTGAAGCTTTCTTT	CSQQGSTEAFF
.	TRBV7-2	TRBJ1-1	TRBD1	TGTGCCAGCAGCCTAATCCGCAGGGGGTCTGAAGCTTTCTTT	CASSLIRRGSEAFF